This T cell receptor beta chain comes out of a study of control samples from healthy donors and cancer patients. Germline V gives CDR1 LGHDT, CDR2 YNNKEL (reference sequence). The CDR3 runs 14 residues. J gave up 0 bases and V 4 bases, and 2 bases lay outside the gene matches. Profiled with immunoSEQ multiplex PCR; TCRdb holds only in-frame clones, not every one. This sample has about 39,000 clones, with 65% to 85% found just once. The receptor was isolated from a woman aged 55 to 70 with lung cancer. Sequencing was done on a sample of PBMCs. The rearrangement joins TRBV3-1 (or the pseudogene TRBV3-2) to TRBJ1-1, with TRBD1 matching 7 bases. In DNA, the CDR3 is TGTGCCAGCAGCCTGGACAGGATGAACACTGAAGCTTTCTTT. Translating it yields CASSLDRMNTEAFF.